This T cell receptor (beta chain) was sequenced during a study of PD-L1 blockade in urothelial cancer. As for the study in general: Earlier, patients had received 0 to 3 chemotherapy regimens. Findings and limits, study-wide: Tumor-associated TCR clones expanded more in blood at 3 weeks in patients with durable benefit.

In regard to this clone: Antigen unknown.

Time point given: pretreatment peripheral blood. TCRdb keeps only in-frame clones here, not all; method: immunoSEQ multiplex PCR. Of under 70,000 clones listed, approximately 75% are singletons. Germline lookup yields CDR1 SGHTA and CDR2 FQGNSA. Trimming removed 3 bases at V and 10 bases at J, with 16 bases between. This CDR3 contains 14 residues. Specimen: PBMCs, collected around atezolizumab (anti-PD-L1) treatment. The V gene is TRBV7-2, the J gene TRBJ2-1, with a tentative D call TRBD1 (6 bases). The sequence was obtained from a man between 65 and 80 years old with urothelial cancer. The CDR3 region is CASSFRQGYGEQFF. In nucleotides, the CDR3 is TGTGCCAGCAGCTTTCGGCAGGGGTATGGAGAGCAGTTCTTC.